This is a list of T cell receptor beta chains from one sample in a study of beta chain features in type 1 diabetes. Profiling relied on immunoSEQ multiplex PCR, and the TCRdb table lists in-frame clones only, not all of them. This table has 250,000 to 350,000 clones, 14% appearing once. The sequenced material came from central memory CD4+ T cells from blood. These receptors were obtained from a man aged 30-40 years in good health. CDR3s include the opening cysteine and the closing phenylalanine or tryptophan. The D gene is left open where the match is weak. Rows may omit the clone size; those that give it use once, few, many or a size class.

V	length	D	size	J	DNA	CDR3
TRBV5-1	16	NA	few	TRBJ2-7	TGTGCCAGCAGCTTGGGGCAACTGAGGTGGTACGACGAGCAGTACTTC	CASSLGQLRWYDEQYF
TRBV15	14	NA	many	TRBJ1-3	TGTGCCACCAGCAAGGGTTCGGGAGGAAACACCATATATTTT	CATSKGSGGNTIYF
TRBV19	17	TRBD2	few	TRBJ2-2	TGTGCCAGTAGTACCCTGACTAGCGGGATAGGGGCCGGGGAGCTGTTTTTT	CASSTLTSGIGAGELFF
TRBV10-3	14	NA	few	TRBJ1-4	TGTGCCATCACCTCGGATCTCCGGAGGGAAAAACTGTTTTTT	CAITSDLRREKLFF
TRBV30	13	NA	NA	TRBJ2-3	TGTGCCTGGAGATCCCGAGAGAAGCCGTCGCAGTATTTT	CAWRSREKPSQYF
TRBV29-1	11	NA	NA	TRBJ1-2	TGCAGCGTTAACAGGGAATATGGCTACACCTTC	CSVNREYGYTF
TRBV30	15	NA	NA	TRBJ2-5	TGTGCCTGGTCGACCCCTAATAAAGCCGCAGAGACCCAGTACTTC	CAWSTPNKAAETQYF
TRBV4-3	13	NA	NA	TRBJ1-2	TGCGCCAGCAGCCACAGCAACTCAGATGGCTACACCTTC	CASSHSNSDGYTF
TRBV7-8	15	TRBD1	NA	TRBJ1-2	TGTGCCAGCAGCAGAAACTTACAGGGGCACTATGGCTACACCTTC	CASSRNLQGHYGYTF
TRBV10-2	14	TRBD1	NA	TRBJ2-7	TGCGCCAGCAGCAAAGACAGGGAAGGGTACGAGCAGTACTTC	CASSKDREGYEQYF
TRBV4-1	14	TRBD1	few	TRBJ1-2	TGCGCCAGCAGCCAAGATCAGAGGGGACAGGGCTACACCTTC	CASSQDQRGQGYTF
TRBV10-2	13	NA	NA	TRBJ1-1	TGCGCCAGCAGAATGAAAGGCAACACTGAAGCTTTCTTT	CASRMKGNTEAFF
TRBV29-1	13	NA	many	TRBJ1-4	TGCAGCCTAAAGGAAGGAAGCGCTGAAAAACTGTTTTTT	CSLKEGSAEKLFF
TRBV30	15	TRBD1	NA	TRBJ2-5	TGTGCCTGGGCGAACACAGGGGGCGCGTGGGAGACCCAGTACTTC	CAWANTGGAWETQYF
TRBV29-1	13	NA	NA	TRBJ2-6	TGCAGCGTTCAGGGTGTTGGGGCCAACGTCCTGACTTTC	CSVQGVGANVLTF